This TCR beta chain is drawn from a study of T cell repertoires in Merkel cell carcinoma (dated by TCRdb to the late 2010s). Concerning the study at large: Patients with prior intralesional immunotherapy or systemic immune checkpoint blockade before the biopsy were excluded. MCPyV-specific clonotypes were initially defined through tetramer sorting, cloning and paired TCR sequencing of expanded tumor-infiltrating lymphocytes. To be included, a subject needed both a diagnosis of MCPyV-positive Merkel cell carcinoma and tumor-infiltrating lymphocytes that had been successfully expanded in vitro. General conclusions and limits of the study: Normal tissue biopsies were not studied.

This clone was seen a few times. Its antigen target is currently unknown. Base qualities are missing; no much larger clone stands one base away. The germline V gene encodes CDR1 MNHEY and CDR2 SVGAGI. The cysteine opens and the phenylalanine closes a CDR3 of 12 amino acids. Of the read, only the CDR3 DNA is kept; its 36 bases are in frame from base 1. V sheds 4 bases and J sheds 11 bases, leaving 15 bases between their ends. The immunoSEQ assay was used for TRB CDR3 sequencing and data processing of tumor genomic DNA. TCRdb limited this immuneACCESS table to in-frame rearrangements with V and J called. A share of clones is missing; checked studies link under half to unresolved V genes, and the rest is unexplained. The sample table contains 12,000 to 15,000 clones; only one count was recorded for roughly 72% of them. Of the sample, 17% is held by the ten largest clones. Biopsy-confirmed MCPyV-positive Merkel cell carcinoma was present in the study subjects, and positive serum antibodies to T-antigen were found in every subject. Over five adjacent 10-micron frozen tumor sections were used for genomic DNA extraction without cell sorting or culture. Tumor biopsy tissue of roughly 5 x 5 x 5 mm was frozen in optimal cutting temperature compound. Hematoxylin and eosin scout sections confirmed abundant Merkel cell carcinoma and infiltrating cells in the frozen biopsy.

The sequence came from an adult with Merkel cell carcinoma. The sequenced sample consisted of tumor tissue. The chain is encoded by TRBV6-5 joined to TRBJ2-7; no confident D gene assignment can be made. CDR3 region: CASSLGLGMEYF. The nucleotide sequence reads as follows: TGTGCCAGCAGTTTGGGGTTGGGGATGGAGTACTTC.